Listed below are T cell receptor beta chains from one sample, sequenced in a study of cytomegalovirus exposure and HLA in healthy donors. Only in-frame clones appear in the TCRdb table, and some are missing; sequencing was by immunoSEQ multiplex PCR. The table lists some 45,000 clones, about 90% of them singletons. The specimen was PBMCs. The source of these receptors is a man younger than 35 in good health and CMV-seronegative. The CDR3 runs from the conserved cysteine through the conserved F or W.

>TRBV19
CASSKSTASYGYTF
>TRBV28
CASTLTGTLHEQFF
>TRBV19
CASSIAFVTYNEQFF
>TRBV11-2
CASSLEGLAGGFNDNEQFF
>TRBV13
CASSLRQGDQPQHF
>TRBV5-5
CASSAGLAGLYEQYF
>TRBV5-5
CASSSQGGQGVEKLFF
>TRBV5-1
CASSLDVAGGIETQYF
>TRBV4-2
CASSLVSGSWDEQFF
>TRBV19
CASSIGTAGTGELFF
>TRBV6-6
CASSGQVLYGYTF
>TRBV13
CASRKAGRYEQYF
>TRBV5-4
CASSLIGTSGTDTQYF
>TRBV9
CASSVGPTGMDSPLHF
>TRBV14
CASSLIPGQGLETQYF
>TRBV9
CASSVALAGGHGTGELFF
>TRBV6-1
CASSEVGVSTEAFF
>TRBV28
CASSPTPRTGDGGYTF